This T cell receptor beta chain came from a study of T cells after yellow fever vaccination. V shed 4 bases and J 1 base; nucleotides not matched to a gene: 5. The CDR3 is made up of 16 amino acids. CDR1 and CDR2 (germline): SGHTA, FQGNSA. In its sample, this clonotype was seen a few times. From the 5' RACE reads, TCRdb called clonotypes with MiXCR, one entry per CDR3 protein. The data hold some 340,000 distinct CDR3 sequences, with around 10% observed a single time. This receptor was taken from a young man who received the YFV17D yellow fever vaccine. V gene TRBV7-2 combines with J gene TRBJ2-3, with 10 bases identical to TRBD1. This sample comprised CD4+ T cells sorted from PBMCs, obtained 45 days after the yellow fever booster vaccination. DNA for the CDR3: TGTGCCAGCAGCTCCACTGGGACAGGGGGCACAGATACGCAGTATTTT. Amino acids: CASSSTGTGGTDTQYF.